This TCR beta chain was recorded in a study of blood T cell repertoires in COVID-19. Clones were read by immunoSEQ multiplex PCR, and TCRdb kept only the in-frame ones, dropping some. The sample contains 180,000 or so clones, over 70% of which appear only once. Germline trimming cut 5 bases from V and 3 bases from J; bases unmatched to any gene: 9. This CDR3 is 15 amino acids long. Germline lookup yields CDR1 MNHEY and CDR2 SVGAGI. The sample was PBMCs or T cells enriched from blood (not recorded which). This chain joins TRBV6-5 and TRBJ1-2, with 7 bases fitting TRBD1. The receptor comes from a man in his forties or fifties who had recovered from COVID-19. CDR3 nucleotide sequence: TGTGCCAGCAGTCCCTTGACAGGGCTCGACTATGGCTACACCTTC. It yields the protein CASSPLTGLDYGYTF.